The sequence of this T cell receptor beta chain was determined in a study of shared clonotypes between healthy human individuals. CD8 cells regarded as naive lacked CD45RO, were positively chosen for CCR7, and omitted terminally differentiated effector memory CD45RA+ cells. This clone appeared once. Repertoires were generated with immunoSEQ multiplex PCR, while TCRdb's copy carries only in-frame clones and drops some. The table records about 820,000 clones, nearly 95% of them present only once. The sequence was obtained from a man aged 30-40 years in good health. The specimen sequenced was naive CD8+ T cells sorted from blood.

CDR3 protein: CASSERTGVFGIQYF. The CDR3 nucleotides are TGCGCCAGCAGTGAAAGGACAGGGGTCTTTGGCATTCAGTACTTC. This chain joins TRBV10-2 and TRBJ2-4; 9 nucleotides line up with TRBD1. Trimming cost V 3 bases and J 9 bases; bases outside gene matches: 9. The CDR3 extends over 15 amino acids. Germline assignment: CDR1 WSHSY and CDR2 SAAADI.